Following are 9 T cell receptor beta chains from one sample sequenced in a study of post-analysis software for immune sequencing data. Study-wide points: With TRBV5-6, TRBV5-1 and TRBV20-1 included, a handful of TRBV segments were more frequent in patients than in controls.

These receptors' targets are unknown. Unique molecular identifiers were carried by the TCR beta cDNA libraries. TCRdb re-called the PCR reads with MiXCR, one entry per CDR3 protein. In the table there are about 820,000 distinct CDR3 sequences, approximately 57% of which are singletons. The specimen sequenced was blood. The receptors here all came from a girl aged 10 to 17 with multiple sclerosis.

This clonotype was seen more than once but under ten times. The chain is built from TRBV29-1 and TRBJ2-7, with 8 bases lining up with TRBD2. There are 14 residues in the CDR3. J lost 4 bases, V lost 6 bases, and 11 bases had no gene match. Germline loops: CDR1 SQVTM, CDR2 ANQGSEA. CDR3 nucleotides: TGCAGCGTGGCCACTAGCGGAGGGGCTTACGAGCAGTACTTC. It codes for CSVATSGGAYEQYF.

V usage is TRBV5-1 and J usage is TRBJ1-2; D is perhaps TRBD1 (6 bases). Trimming took 4 bases from V and 5 from J, leaving 9 bases between them. The CDR3 length is 12 residues. CDR1 SGHRS and CDR2 YFSETQ come from the germline V gene. CDR3 sequence: CASSLGQYGYTF. The DNA for the CDR3 is TGCGCCAGCAGCCTCGGACAGTATGGCTACACCTTC.

The J gene is TRBJ2-1, the V gene TRBV3-1; 7 bases match TRBD2. V lost 2 bases and J lost 7; bases outside the gene matches: 8. This CDR3 has 15 amino acids. From germline, CDR1 is LGHDT and CDR2 YNNKEL (reference sequence). The CDR3 DNA follows: TGTGCCAGCAGCCAAAATGGCGGGGGAAGGAATGAGCAGTTCTTC. Translated: CASSQNGGGRNEQFF.

This clonotype was seen once. V gene TRBV27 combines with J gene TRBJ1-2; maybe TRBD1 (6 bases). V lost 2 bases and J lost 0, with 10 bases in between. The CDR3 is 15 residues long. CDR1 is MNHEY and CDR2 is SMNVEV in the germline V gene (reference sequence). DNA of the CDR3: TGTGCCAGCAGTTTAACAGGGCCCCCTAACTATGGCTACACCTTC. Encoded protein: CASSLTGPPNYGYTF.

This clonotype was counted a few times. The chain uses TRBV4-2 and TRBJ2-7; 9 bases map to TRBD2. Looked up from germline, CDR1 is LGHNA and CDR2 is YNFKEQ. The ends lost 4 bases at V and 7 bases at J; junction bases unmatched: 11. The CDR3 totals 15 residues. CDR3: CASSRASGLAPEQYF. The CDR3 DNA reads as TGTGCCAGCAGCCGGGCCTCGGGACTAGCCCCAGAGCAGTACTTC.

The chain's CDR3 is CASSQDNRLSYEQYF. The CDR3 bases are TGTGCCAGCAGCCAAGATAACAGGCTCTCCTACGAGCAGTACTTC. V gene TRBV3-1 combines with J gene TRBJ2-7; D might be TRBD1 (5 bases). This CDR3 has 15 residues. The V and J ends lost 0 bases and 0 bases respectively, with 9 bases between them. In germline, CDR1 is LGHDT, CDR2 YNNKEL (reference sequence).

The chain links TRBV29-1 to TRBJ1-2, with D unresolved. Germline-derived CDR1 and CDR2 are SQVTM and ANQGSEA. This CDR3 has 13 amino acids. V was trimmed by 3 bases and J by 4 bases, leaving 12 bases between them. CDR3 sequence: CSVDSVRGYGYTF. The CDR3 DNA sequence: TGCAGCGTTGATTCGGTACGGGGCTATGGCTACACCTTC.

The gene calls are TRBV7-2 and TRBJ1-2, with 8 bases lining up with TRBD1. Germline V CDR1 and CDR2: SGHTA, FQGNSA. V was pared by 2 bases and J by 8 bases, with 10 bases of the junction left unmatched. This CDR3 contains 15 residues. The CDR3 is CASSLWGQEAWGYTF. In nucleotides, the CDR3 is TGTGCCAGCAGCTTATGGGGACAGGAGGCTTGGGGCTACACCTTC.

This sequence joins TRBV29-1 and TRBJ2-7, with 10 bases fitting TRBD1. The CDR3 loop spans 13 amino acids. V was clipped by 6 bases and J by 6 bases; unmatched bases: 8. The germline CDR1 and CDR2 sequences are SQVTM and ANQGSEA. The CDR3 coding sequence is TGCAGCGTGAGGACAGGGGGGGCGGGCGAGCAGTACTTC. This translates into CSVRTGGAGEQYF.